The clone carrying this T cell receptor beta chain has a count of ten or more. The antigen remains undetermined. This CDR3 contains 15 residues. CDR1 is SEHNR and CDR2 is FQNEAQ in the germline V gene (reference sequence). V gave up 5 bases and J gave up 5 bases; unmatched junction bases: 7. TCRdb re-called the 5' RACE reads with MiXCR, one entry per CDR3 protein. This repertoire shows 100,000 to 150,000 distinct CDR3 sequences, around 9.3% found once; its top ten account for approximately 3.5%. The data were taken from a study of CD8 T cells in ankylosing spondylitis. Overall study results and limits: Past studies reported some motif variants in reactive arthritis synovial fluid and blood.

Sequenced sample: blood, either unsorted or a sorted T cell fraction (not recorded which). The sequence came from a male donor with ankylosing spondylitis or in good health (not recorded which). V is TRBV7-9 and J is TRBJ1-4; 8 bases map to TRBD1. CDR3 nucleotide sequence: TGTGCCAGCAGCGTTGGACAGGGATTGAATGAAAAACTGTTTTTT. Translation gives CASSVGQGLNEKLFF.